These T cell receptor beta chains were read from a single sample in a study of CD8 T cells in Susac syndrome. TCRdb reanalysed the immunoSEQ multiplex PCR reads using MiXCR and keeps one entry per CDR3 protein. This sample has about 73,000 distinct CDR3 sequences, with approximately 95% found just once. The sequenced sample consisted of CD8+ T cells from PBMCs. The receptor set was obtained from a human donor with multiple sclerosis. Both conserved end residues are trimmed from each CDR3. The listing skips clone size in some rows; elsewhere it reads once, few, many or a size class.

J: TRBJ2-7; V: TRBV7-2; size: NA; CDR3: ASSLSTRRDEQY
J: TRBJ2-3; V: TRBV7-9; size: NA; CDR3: ASSPVGSPDTQY
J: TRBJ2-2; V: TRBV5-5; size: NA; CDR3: ASSLADPNTGELF
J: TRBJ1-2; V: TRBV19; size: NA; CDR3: ASSWTGGGDYGYT
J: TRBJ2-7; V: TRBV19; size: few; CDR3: ASSIVSSGSKEQY
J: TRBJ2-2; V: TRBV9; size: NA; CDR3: ASSVALEILTGELF
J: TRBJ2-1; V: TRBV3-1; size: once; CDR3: ASSHAGTDTYNEQF
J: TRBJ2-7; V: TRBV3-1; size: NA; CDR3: ASSSPRDSSYEQY
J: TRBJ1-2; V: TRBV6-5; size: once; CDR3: ASSYGSGQGLNYGYT
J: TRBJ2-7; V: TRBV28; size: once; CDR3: ASSFRGPGTEQY
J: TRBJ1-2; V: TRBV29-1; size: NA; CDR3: SVEGGTGDDYT